Below, 17 T cell receptor beta chains from the same sample are listed, as sequenced in a study of blood T cell repertoires in COVID-19. Data came from immunoSEQ multiplex PCR; TCRdb stores just in-frame clones and leaves some out. Of some 87,000 clones listed, approximately 92% are singletons. Sequenced sample: peripheral blood. The receptor source for this set is an older woman with active COVID-19.

The genes are TRBV3-1 (or the pseudogene TRBV3-2) and TRBJ1-1; the D gene is possibly TRBD1 (6 bases). V was pared by 2 bases and J by 1 base, with 8 bases between. CDR1 LGHDT and CDR2 YNNKEL come from the germline V gene (reference sequence). This CDR3 is built from 14 residues. This chain's CDR3 is CASSQTRGNTEAFF. CDR3 coding DNA: TGTGCCAGCAGCCAAACCAGGGGGAACACTGAAGCTTTCTTT.

The chain recombines TRBV11-2 with TRBJ2-3; 7 positions agree with TRBD2. This CDR3 comprises 17 residues. The V segment lost 2 bases and the J segment 4 bases; nucleotides outside the gene matches: 12. Germline V CDR1 and CDR2: SGHAT, FQNNGV. CDR3 sequence: CASSLLVGGGPADTQYF. CDR3 DNA sequence: TGTGCCAGCAGCTTATTGGTGGGGGGAGGGCCAGCAGATACGCAGTATTTT.

This clone came up once. The chain combines TRBV9 with TRBJ2-7, with D unclear. Germline V CDR1 and CDR2: SGDLS, YYNGEE. This CDR3 has 15 amino acids. V was clipped by 0 bases and J by 0 bases, with 10 bases between them. CDR3 DNA sequence: TGTGCCAGCAGCGTAGCCAGCGCCTACTCCTACGAGCAGTACTTC. The encoded protein is CASSVASAYSYEQYF.

This chain uses TRBV7-9 with TRBJ2-3; D perhaps matches TRBD1 (6 bases). In germline, CDR1 is SEHNR, CDR2 FQNEAQ (reference sequence). Trimming left V 8 bases short and J 2 bases short, with 11 bases between. The length of the CDR3 is 13 residues. The CDR3 here is CASQTGSTDTQYF. For the CDR3, the DNA is TGTGCCAGCCAGACAGGTTCCACAGATACGCAGTATTTT.

The chain recombines TRBV6-2 or TRBV6-3 with TRBJ2-7, with 8 bases identical to TRBD1. V lost 2 bases, J lost 6 bases, and 6 bases stayed unmatched. The germline CDR1 and CDR2 sequences are MNHEY and SVGEGT. This CDR3 contains 14 residues. In DNA form, the CDR3 reads TGTGCCAGCAGTTACCTTGGACAGGGACGCGAGCAGTACTTC. Protein: CASSYLGQGREQYF.

V usage is TRBV9 and J usage is TRBJ2-5, with 8 nucleotides matching TRBD2. Trimming cost V 3 bases and J 2 bases; bases outside gene matches: 9. Germline lookup yields CDR1 SGDLS and CDR2 YYNGEE. There are 16 residues in the CDR3. The CDR3 coding sequence is TGTGCCAGCAGCGGATACGGAGCGGGGGAGCAAGAGACCCAGTACTTC. Its translation: CASSGYGAGEQETQYF.

This chain links TRBV28 with TRBJ2-5; 11 positions match TRBD2. Germline V gives CDR1 MDHEN, CDR2 SYDVKM. The length of the CDR3 is 15 residues. The ends lost 7 bases at V and 7 bases at J; junction bases unmatched: 11. The CDR3 protein is CASTLIAGGPGTQYF. CDR3 sequence (DNA): TGTGCCAGCACCCTAATAGCGGGAGGGCCTGGGACCCAGTACTTC.

This clone was seen only once. The rearrangement links TRBV10-3 to TRBJ1-1; D possibly corresponds to TRBD1 (5 bases). V was cut by 4 bases and J by 2 bases, with 20 bases left in between. The germline V gene has CDR1 ENHRY and CDR2 SYGVKD. CDR3 length equals 17 residues. The CDR3 loop reads CAISVGGNRRGNTEAFF. CDR3 DNA sequence: TGTGCCATCAGTGTCGGGGGGAACCGACGAGGTAACACTGAAGCTTTCTTT.

This clone has just one count. The chain joins TRBV7-9 to TRBJ2-3; D remains unclear. From germline, CDR1 is SEHNR and CDR2 FQNEAQ (reference sequence). The CDR3 is made up of 14 amino acids. Trimming pared 4 bases from V and 0 bases from J, leaving 8 bases between. The CDR3 is CASSYDASTDTQYF. Written as DNA, the CDR3 is TGTGCCAGCAGCTACGATGCGAGCACAGATACGCAGTATTTT.

The CDR3 DNA is TGTGCCAGCAGTTACTCGACACCTCGGGGGGAGACCCAGTACTTC. Translation: CASSYSTPRGETQYF. The chain joins TRBV6-5 to TRBJ2-5; tentative D call: TRBD2 (6 bases). Trimming left V 0 bases short and J 5 bases short, with 13 bases between. The CDR3 is 15 residues long. Germline CDR1 is MNHEY and CDR2 is SVGAGI.

The rearrangement uses TRBV11-2 and TRBJ1-1; tentatively, D is TRBD1 (5 bases). This CDR3 has 15 residues. Germline CDR1 SGHAT, CDR2 FQNNGV. Trimming took 5 bases from V and 6 from J, leaving 19 bases between them. CDR3 in amino acids: CASSPLGTPGAEAFF. CDR3 DNA sequence: TGTGCCAGCAGCCCACTGGGGACTCCTGGCGCTGAAGCTTTCTTT.

The chain couples TRBV3-1 (or the pseudogene TRBV3-2) to TRBJ2-3; 10 bases align to TRBD1. Germline V gene sequence: CDR1 LGHDT, CDR2 YNNKEL (reference sequence). Unmatched junction bases numbered 6, after V lost 1 base and J lost 2 bases. The CDR3 is 17 amino acids. In DNA, the CDR3 is TGTGCCAGCAGCCAAGCAGGGACAGGGGAACTCACAGATACGCAGTATTTT. Protein: CASSQAGTGELTDTQYF.

J is TRBJ2-1 and V is TRBV3-1 (or the pseudogene TRBV3-2); the D gene is possibly TRBD1 (5 bases). V gave up 4 bases and J gave up 9 bases, with 10 bases separating them. The CDR3 is 12 amino acids. From germline, CDR1 is LGHDT and CDR2 YNNKEL (reference sequence). CDR3 DNA sequence: TGTGCCAGCAGCCCGGTTCAGGGTGAGCAGTTCTTC. It codes for CASSPVQGEQFF.

The V call is TRBV3-1 (or the pseudogene TRBV3-2), the J call TRBJ2-5, with 7 bases fitting TRBD1. CDR3 length equals 16 residues. Trimming removed 2 bases from V and 3 bases from J; junction bases left unmatched: 9. CDR1 is LGHDT, CDR2 YNNKEL, per germline (reference sequence). CDR3 nucleotide sequence: TGTGCCAGCAGCCAACGGGGACAGTACTTTGAAGAGACCCAGTACTTC. This encodes CASSQRGQYFEETQYF.

The chain couples TRBV6-5 to TRBJ2-7; TRBD1 is a possible D gene (8 bases). CDR3 length: 15 amino acids. Germline CDR1 and CDR2: MNHEY and SVGAGI. Trimming took 7 bases from V and 3 from J, leaving 19 bases between them. The CDR3 reads CASTPQGGGNYEQYF. CDR3 nucleotides: TGTGCCAGCACCCCACAGGGGGGAGGGAACTACGAGCAGTACTTC.

The chain combines TRBV6-5 with TRBJ1-4; no firm D call. Germline assignment: CDR1 MNHEY and CDR2 SVGAGI. Trimming took 7 bases from V and 8 from J, leaving 8 bases between them. This CDR3 is built from 11 residues. CDR3 region: CASMGSEKLFF. The CDR3 DNA reads as TGTGCCAGCATGGGTAGCGAAAAACTGTTTTTT.

The chain links TRBV4-1 to TRBJ2-5, with 9 bases lining up with TRBD2. CDR3 size: 15 residues. V lost 2 bases to trimming and J lost 2 bases; unmatched junction nucleotides: 3. Germline-derived CDR1 and CDR2 are MGHRA and YSYEKL. This CDR3 is CASSQPSGVQETQYF. The CDR3 DNA follows: TGCGCCAGCAGCCAACCTAGCGGGGTACAAGAGACCCAGTACTTC.